The 21 T cell receptor beta chains below were found in one sample sequenced in a study of T cells in Graves' hyperthyroidism and ophthalmopathy. RNA transcripts yielded amplified TCR beta CDR3 regions. The HTBI primer set was used in a first-round RT-PCR of the TCR CDR3. TCRdb reprocessed the multiplex PCR reads via MiXCR and lists one record per CDR3 protein. The repertoire consists of about 360,000 distinct CDR3 sequences, with approximately 13% occurring once and the leading ten covering around 9.2%. Sequencing input: blood. These receptors came from a woman between 18 and 30 years old with Graves' hyperthyroidism.

This clonotype was counted many times. The rearrangement links TRBV28 to TRBJ1-2; no clear D. V gave up 4 bases and J gave up 4 bases, with 16 bases separating them. This CDR3 is 15 amino acids long. The germline gives CDR1 MDHEN, CDR2 SYDVKM. CDR3 DNA: TGTGCCAGCAGTTCGACGAGGGAGATCCCCTATGGCTACACCTTC. It encodes CASSSTREIPYGYTF.

The table lists this clonotype with many counts. This chain connects TRBV2 to TRBJ1-1; unclear D gene. Per germline, CDR1 SNHLY and CDR2 FYNNEI. The CDR3 has 13 residues. Trimming stripped 3 bases from V and 1 base from J, with 6 bases between. CDR3 amino acids: CASSDRKNTEAFF. In DNA form, the CDR3 reads TGTGCCAGCAGTGACAGAAAGAACACTGAAGCTTTCTTT.

There are a few counts of this clonotype. The chain recombines TRBV24-1 with TRBJ2-6; D ambiguous. This CDR3 contains 15 residues. Looked up from germline, CDR1 is KGHDR and CDR2 is SFDVKD. V was trimmed by 5 bases and J by 0 bases, leaving 7 bases between them. This chain's CDR3 is CATSGIGSGANVLTF. In nucleotides, the CDR3 is TGTGCCACCAGTGGTATAGGCTCTGGGGCCAACGTCCTGACTTTC.

This clonotype was found a few times. The CDR3 DNA reads as TGTGCCAGCAGCCAACCCGCGGGGACTAGCCAAAGCACAGATACGCAGTATTTT. Its protein is CASSQPAGTSQSTDTQYF. V gene TRBV14 combines with J gene TRBJ2-3, with TRBD2 matching over 9 bases. This CDR3 has 18 residues. After removal of 2 bases from V and 0 bases from J, the junction contained 9 bases not matched to a gene. In germline, CDR1 is SGHDN, CDR2 FVKESK.

There are many counts of this clonotype. The chain recombines TRBV6-1 with TRBJ1-2; D gene ambiguous. Trimming shortened V by 6 bases and J by 4 bases, and 21 bases separated the two germline ends. The germline CDR1 and CDR2 sequences are MNHNS and SASEGT. The CDR3 contains 16 residues. This chain's CDR3 is CASRFSGGGLLYGYTF. The CDR3 bases are TGTGCCAGCAGATTTAGTGGAGGCGGTCTACTCTATGGCTACACCTTC.

The chain joins TRBV20-1 to TRBJ2-7, with D hard to call. CDR3 length: 13 residues. The ends were cut back, 7 bases at V and 7 bases at J, with 20 bases in the middle. Germline CDR1 is DFQATT and CDR2 is SNEGSKA (reference sequence). CDR3 sequence: CSVPRPAGTEQYF. CDR3 sequence (DNA): TGCAGTGTCCCGCGGCCAGCTGGTACAGAGCAGTACTTC.

The CDR3 here is CASSSGVGGNTIYF. The CDR3 DNA is TGTGCCAGCAGTTCCGGGGTCGGTGGAAACACCATATATTTT. The V and J genes are TRBV25-1 and TRBJ1-3; D uncertain. Trimming took 5 bases from V and 3 from J, leaving 11 bases between them. The CDR3 runs to 14 residues. The germline CDR1 and CDR2 sequences are MGHDK and SYGVNS.

This clonotype was seen many times. V gene TRBV29-1 combines with J gene TRBJ2-5; D might be TRBD2 (5 bases). The CDR3 consists of 13 residues. Between the trimmed V and J ends, which lost 8 bases and 0 bases, there was a span of 13 bases. The germline V gene encodes CDR1 SQVTM and CDR2 ANQGSEA. Here the CDR3 reads CSLCGWDQETQYF. The CDR3 nucleotides are TGCAGCCTCTGCGGGTGGGACCAAGAGACCCAGTACTTC.

The CDR3 reads CASSLESWGNSYGYTF. CDR3 coding DNA: TGTGCCAGCAGCTTGGAGTCATGGGGCAATAGCTATGGCTACACCTTC. V is TRBV5-6 and J is TRBJ1-2; D may be TRBD1 (5 bases). The CDR3 loop spans 16 amino acids. With 0 bases removed from V and 4 bases from J, the gap between germline ends came to 16 bases. Germline CDR1 is SGHDT and CDR2 is YYEEEE.

The table lists this clonotype with many counts. The chain couples TRBV27 to TRBJ2-3; TRBD2 matches at 8 bases. The CDR3 consists of 15 residues. With 7 bases clipped from V and 0 bases from J, the junction kept 6 bases outside the gene matches. Germline V gene sequence: CDR1 MNHEY, CDR2 SMNVEV (reference sequence). This chain's CDR3 is CASMRASGSTDTQYF. The CDR3 bases are TGTGCCAGCATGAGGGCTAGCGGGAGCACAGATACGCAGTATTTT.

This clonotype was picked up a small number of times. A clone one base away is much larger, so this may be a read error. The chain couples TRBV7-9 to TRBJ2-7, with 7 bases fitting TRBD1. The CDR3 covers 14 residues. Trimming cost V 8 bases and J 4 bases; bases outside gene matches: 11. Germline V gives CDR1 SEHNR, CDR2 FQNEAQ (reference sequence). CDR3 coding DNA: TGTGCCAGCGGATTGACAGGGTCCCCATACGAGCAGTACTTC. Encoded protein: CASGLTGSPYEQYF.

This clonotype was counted many times. The rearrangement uses TRBV9 and TRBJ1-5; D is undetermined. CDR1 and CDR2 (germline): SGDLS, YYNGEE. Trimming left V 3 bases short and J 3 bases short, with 16 bases between. The CDR3 contains 16 residues. Here the CDR3 DNA reads TGTGCCAGCAGCGCAACTATACAACCCTCCAATCAGCCCCAGCATTTT. Translated: CASSATIQPSNQPQHF.

This clonotype appeared many times. The chain is built from TRBV13 and TRBJ1-3; D gene unclear. Trimming left V 0 bases short and J 7 bases short, with 4 bases between. This CDR3 has 12 amino acids. Germline V gives CDR1 PRHDT, CDR2 FYEKMQ (reference sequence). CDR3 sequence: CASSLGYNTIYF. In nucleotides, the CDR3 is TGTGCCAGCAGCTTAGGCTATAACACCATATATTTT.

The rearrangement joins TRBV20-1 to TRBJ2-2; D is unresolved. Germline V gives CDR1 DFQATT, CDR2 SNEGSKA (reference sequence). Trimming cost V 0 bases and J 11 bases, with 19 bases left between them. The CDR3 spans 15 residues. The CDR3 sequence is CSARDRFDRFGELFF. In DNA form, the CDR3 reads TGCAGTGCTAGAGACAGGTTCGATCGTTTTGGAGAGCTGTTTTTT.

This clonotype was recorded many times. This chain joins TRBV6-1 and TRBJ1-5, with unresolved D. Germline V gene data show CDR1 as MNHNS and CDR2 as SASEGT. This CDR3 has 11 amino acids. Trimming took 3 bases from V and 6 from J, leaving 3 bases between them. CDR3 in DNA: TGTGCCAGCAGTGATGGTCAGCCCCAGCATTTT. It specifies CASSDGQPQHF.

Many counts were recorded for this clonotype. The rearrangement links TRBV15 to TRBJ2-1; TRBD1 might be the D (6 bases). Germline V gene lookup returns CDR1 LNHNV and CDR2 YYDKDF (reference sequence). Trimming left V 9 bases short and J 3 bases short, with 15 bases between. The CDR3 runs 14 residues. The CDR3 coding sequence is TGTGCCACTGCCGGGACAAGTAGCTACAATGAGCAGTTCTTC. It codes for CATAGTSSYNEQFF.

Many counts were recorded for this clonotype. CDR3 DNA: TGTGCCAGCAGCTCCCTAAGGGGTTCCTACGAGCAGTACTTC. Its translation is CASSSLRGSYEQYF. This chain uses TRBV11-2 with TRBJ2-7; D is possibly TRBD1 (5 bases). Germline assignment: CDR1 SGHAT and CDR2 FQNNGV. V was trimmed by 4 bases and J by 1 base, leaving 11 bases between them. The CDR3 consists of 14 residues.

This chain links TRBV28 with TRBJ1-2; weak D call: TRBD1 (5 bases). CDR3 length: 13 amino acids. Germline V CDR1 and CDR2: MDHEN, SYDVKM. Trimming cost V 3 bases and J 7 bases, with 12 bases left between them. In DNA, the CDR3 is TGTGCCAGCAGTTTTGTACAGGCTGGTGGCTACACCTTC. The encoded protein is CASSFVQAGGYTF.

This clonotype was counted ten times or more. The V gene is TRBV11-2, the J gene TRBJ1-4, with a possible D match to TRBD1 (5 bases). V lost 6 bases, J lost 7 bases, and 21 bases lay in between. The CDR3 length is 16 residues. Germline CDR1 and CDR2: SGHAT and FQNNGV. The CDR3 DNA is TGTGCCAGCAGTCCAGGGAAGGGAAGGATCGGTGAAAAACTGTTTTTT. It is translated as CASSPGKGRIGEKLFF.

This clonotype was seen many times. The V and J genes are TRBV7-2 and TRBJ2-7, with no clear D. CDR3 size: 14 residues. Looked up from germline, CDR1 is SGHTA and CDR2 is FQGNSA. With 4 bases removed from V and 0 bases from J, the gap between germline ends came to 10 bases. The CDR3 coding sequence is TGTGCCAGCAGCTCTCATTTGAGCTCCTACGAGCAGTACTTC. Translating it yields CASSSHLSSYEQYF.

This clonotype was detected many times. The gene calls are TRBV6-1 and TRBJ1-1; D possibly corresponds to TRBD1 (5 bases). V was trimmed by 5 bases and J by 4 bases, leaving 14 bases between them. This CDR3 spans 14 amino acids. The germline V gene has CDR1 MNHNS and CDR2 SASEGT. The CDR3 DNA follows: TGTGCCAGCAGTTGGGGCGAGCCCGGCACTGAAGCTTTCTTT. It encodes CASSWGEPGTEAFF.